This T cell receptor (beta chain) was documented in a study of cytomegalovirus exposure and HLA in healthy donors. The wider study: Among the roughly 380 donors who were genotyped, approximately 84% fell in the genetic ancestry cluster that is associated with self-reported Caucasian donors. Study-wide findings and caveats: The authors excluded some V segments, including TRBV6-2 and TRBV6-3, as indistinguishable. Later analysis identified a missense DCLRE1C variant that was linked to TCR beta V- and J-gene trimming. The study flagged about 150 TCR beta chains as cytomegalovirus-associated.

The PCR had 60 Vbeta and 13 Jbeta primers. Sequencing used immunoSEQ multiplex PCR; TCRdb keeps in-frame clones, though not all of them. The data hold roughly 76,000 clones, with 79% observed a single time. Note on this clone: Its antigen is currently unknown.

Per the germline V gene, CDR1 is SGHNT and CDR2 is YYREEE (reference sequence). V dropped 4 bases and J dropped 2 bases, with 10 bases sitting between them. CDR3 length: 14 amino acids. This chain connects TRBV5-4 to TRBJ1-3; D remains unclear. The clonotype comes from a man under 40 in good health and CMV-seronegative. Sequencing was performed on PBMCs. CDR3: CASSHSLAGNTIYF. The DNA of the CDR3 is TGTGCCAGCAGCCATAGTCTGGCTGGAAACACCATATATTTT.